This T cell receptor beta chain was captured by sequencing in a study of blood T cell repertoires in COVID-19. Study at large: Researchers got acute and convalescent COVID-19 samples from the United States, Italy and Spain. The analysed material was cDNA or gDNA that came from T cells, B-cell-depleted T cells, or PBMCs.

The germline V and J ends were trimmed by 8 bases and 6 bases, with 20 bases remaining between them. CDR3 size: 14 residues. The germline CDR1 and CDR2 sequences are SNHLY and FYNNEI. In the authors' workflow: Nucleated cell counts were estimated from reference gene primer amplification. Profiled with immunoSEQ multiplex PCR; TCRdb holds only in-frame clones, not every one. Clone size and V and J calls were adopted from that table, with D and trimming inferred from the DNA. The sample records 100,000 to 120,000 clones, roughly four fifths being singletons. The source is a woman aged 60-75 years with acute or convalescent COVID-19. Sequenced material: peripheral blood. The rearrangement uses TRBV2 and TRBJ2-7; D call uncertain. The CDR3 DNA reads TGTGCCAGCGCGATTGCCTCTCTGGGCTCCGAGCAGTACTTC. Translated: CASAIASLGSEQYF.